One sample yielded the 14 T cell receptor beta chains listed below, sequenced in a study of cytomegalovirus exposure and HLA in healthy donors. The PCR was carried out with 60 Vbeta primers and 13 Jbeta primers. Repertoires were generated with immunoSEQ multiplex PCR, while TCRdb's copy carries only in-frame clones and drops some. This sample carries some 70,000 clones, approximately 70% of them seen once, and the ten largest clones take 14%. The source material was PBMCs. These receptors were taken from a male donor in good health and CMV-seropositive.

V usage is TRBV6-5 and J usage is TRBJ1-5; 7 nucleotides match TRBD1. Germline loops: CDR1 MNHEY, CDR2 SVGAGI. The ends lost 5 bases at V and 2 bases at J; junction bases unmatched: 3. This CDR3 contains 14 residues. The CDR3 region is CASSHGQGNQPQHF. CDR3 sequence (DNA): TGTGCCAGCAGTCATGGACAGGGCAATCAGCCCCAGCATTTT.

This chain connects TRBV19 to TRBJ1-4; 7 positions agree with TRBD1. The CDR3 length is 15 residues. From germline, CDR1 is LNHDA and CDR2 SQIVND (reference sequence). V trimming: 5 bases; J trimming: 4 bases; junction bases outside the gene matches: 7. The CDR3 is CASSRPGQYNEKLFF. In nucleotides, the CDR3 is TGTGCCAGTAGTCGGCCGGGACAGTATAATGAAAAACTGTTTTTT.

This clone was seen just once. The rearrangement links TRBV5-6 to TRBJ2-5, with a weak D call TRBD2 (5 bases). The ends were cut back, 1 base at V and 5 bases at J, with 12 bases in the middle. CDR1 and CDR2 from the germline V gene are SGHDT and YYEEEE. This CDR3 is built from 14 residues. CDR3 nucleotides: TGTGCCAGCAGCTTGTATAGGACTCGTGAGACCCAGTACTTC. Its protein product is CASSLYRTRETQYF. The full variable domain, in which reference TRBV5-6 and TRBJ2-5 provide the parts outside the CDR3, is DAGVTQSPTHLIKTRGQQVTLRCSPKSGHDTVSWYQQALGQGPQFIFQYYEEEERQRGNFPDRFSGHQFPNYSSELNVNALLLGDSALYLCASSLYRTRETQYFGPGTRLLVL.

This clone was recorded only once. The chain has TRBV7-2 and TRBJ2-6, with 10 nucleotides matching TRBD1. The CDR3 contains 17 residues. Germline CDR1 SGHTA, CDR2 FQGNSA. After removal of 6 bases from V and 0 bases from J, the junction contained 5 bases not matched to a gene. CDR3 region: CASRGQGRFSGANVLTF. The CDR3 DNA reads TGTGCCAGCAGGGGACAGGGGAGATTCTCTGGGGCCAACGTCCTGACTTTC.

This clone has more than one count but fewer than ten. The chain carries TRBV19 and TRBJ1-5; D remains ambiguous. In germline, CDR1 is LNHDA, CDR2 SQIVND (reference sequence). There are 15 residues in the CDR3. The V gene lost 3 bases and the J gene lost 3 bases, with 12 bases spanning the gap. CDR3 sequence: CASSILGRFNQPQHF. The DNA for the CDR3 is TGTGCCAGTAGTATTCTGGGCAGGTTCAATCAGCCCCAGCATTTT.

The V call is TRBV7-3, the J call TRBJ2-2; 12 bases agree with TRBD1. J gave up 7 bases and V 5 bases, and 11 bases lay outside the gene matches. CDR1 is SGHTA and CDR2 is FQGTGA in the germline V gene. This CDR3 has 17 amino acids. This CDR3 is CASSHQGTGGAGGELFF. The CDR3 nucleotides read TGTGCCAGCAGCCACCAAGGGACAGGGGGCGCCGGCGGGGAGCTGTTTTTT.

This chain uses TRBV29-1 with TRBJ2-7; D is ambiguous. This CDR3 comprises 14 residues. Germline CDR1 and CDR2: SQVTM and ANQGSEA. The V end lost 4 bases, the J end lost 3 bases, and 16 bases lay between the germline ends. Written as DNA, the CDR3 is TGCAGCGTTGTGTCGCCTAGAAGTAACTACGAGCAGTACTTC. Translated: CSVVSPRSNYEQYF.

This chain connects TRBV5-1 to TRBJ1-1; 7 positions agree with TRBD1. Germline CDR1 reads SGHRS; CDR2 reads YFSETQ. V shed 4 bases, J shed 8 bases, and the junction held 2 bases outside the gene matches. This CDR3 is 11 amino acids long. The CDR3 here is CASSLDREAFF. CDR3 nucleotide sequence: TGCGCCAGCAGCCTGGACAGGGAAGCTTTCTTT.

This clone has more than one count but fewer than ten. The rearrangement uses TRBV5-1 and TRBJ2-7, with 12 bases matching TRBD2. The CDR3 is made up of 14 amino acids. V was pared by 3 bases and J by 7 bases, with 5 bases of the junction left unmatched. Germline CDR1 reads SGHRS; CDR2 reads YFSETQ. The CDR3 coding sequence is TGCGCCAGCAGCTCCGGGACTAGCGGGCGGGAGCAGTACTTC. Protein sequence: CASSSGTSGREQYF.

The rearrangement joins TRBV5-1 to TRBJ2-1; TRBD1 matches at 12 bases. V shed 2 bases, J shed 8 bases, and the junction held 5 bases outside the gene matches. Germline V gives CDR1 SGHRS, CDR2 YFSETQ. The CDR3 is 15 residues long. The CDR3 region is CASSFTGTGGDEQFF. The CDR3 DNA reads TGCGCCAGCAGCTTTACCGGGACAGGGGGCGATGAGCAGTTCTTC.

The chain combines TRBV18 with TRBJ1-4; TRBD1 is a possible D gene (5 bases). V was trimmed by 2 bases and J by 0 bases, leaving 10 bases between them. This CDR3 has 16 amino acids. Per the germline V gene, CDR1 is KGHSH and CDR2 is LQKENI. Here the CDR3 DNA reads TGTGCCAGCTCACCAGACAGATTTGCAACTAATGAAAAACTGTTTTTT. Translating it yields CASSPDRFATNEKLFF.

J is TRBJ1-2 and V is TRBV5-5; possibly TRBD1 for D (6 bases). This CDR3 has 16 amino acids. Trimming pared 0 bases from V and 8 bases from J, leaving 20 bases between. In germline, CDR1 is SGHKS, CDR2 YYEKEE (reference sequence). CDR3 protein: CASSLEEPRLQGGYTF. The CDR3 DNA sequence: TGTGCCAGCAGCTTGGAGGAGCCTCGGCTACAGGGAGGCTACACCTTC.

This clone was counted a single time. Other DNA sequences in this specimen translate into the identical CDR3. CDR3 sequence: CASSPTSGNPYEQYF. The CDR3 DNA sequence: TGTGCCAGCAGCCCGACTAGCGGGAACCCCTACGAGCAGTACTTC. V gene TRBV9 combines with J gene TRBJ2-7; the match to TRBD2 covers 11 bases. The CDR3 has 15 residues. CDR1 SGDLS and CDR2 YYNGEE come from the germline V gene. V was pared by 4 bases and J by 2 bases, with 5 bases of the junction left unmatched. Using reference TRBV9 and TRBJ2-7 for the parts outside the CDR3, the full variable domain is DSGVTQTPKHLITATGQRVTLRCSPRSGDLSVYWYQQSLDQGLQFLIQYYNGEERAKGNILERFSAQQFPDLHSELNLSSLELGDSALYFCASSPTSGNPYEQYFGPGTRLTVT.

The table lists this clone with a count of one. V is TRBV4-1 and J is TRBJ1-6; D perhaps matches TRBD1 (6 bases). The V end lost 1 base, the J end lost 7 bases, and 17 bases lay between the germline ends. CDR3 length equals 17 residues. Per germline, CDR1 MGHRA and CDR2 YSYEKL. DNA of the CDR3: TGCGCCAGCAGCCAAGGACCCGCCGGGGGGCGGAATTCACCCCTCCACTTT. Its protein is CASSQGPAGGRNSPLHF.